The 27 T cell receptor beta chains reported below all come from one sample, sequenced in a study of identical twins. TCRdb analysed the 5' RACE reads with MiXCR anew, one entry per CDR3 protein. The table shows around 690,000 distinct CDR3 sequences, with 21% occurring only once. These same records also appear under a second study, on T cells expressing NK-cell markers.

Source material: PBMCs. The receptors were sampled from a woman aged 18-29 years in good health.

The rearrangement links TRBV5-1 to TRBJ1-2, with D unclear. The germline gives CDR1 SGHRS, CDR2 YFSETQ. V was clipped by 4 bases and J by 2 bases, with 12 bases between them. CDR3 length: 14 amino acids. The chain's CDR3 is CASSRTRENYGYTF. The CDR3 coding sequence is TGCGCCAGCAGCCGTACCCGAGAAAACTATGGCTACACCTTC. Based on the CDR3 plus reference TRBV5-1 and TRBJ1-2, the full variable domain is KAGVTQTPRYLIKTRGQQVTLSCSPISGHRSVSWYQQTPGQGLQFLFEYFSETQRNKGNFPGRFSGRQFSNSRSEMNVSTLELGDSALYLCASSRTRENYGYTFGSGTRLTVV.

V and J are TRBV12-3 or TRBV12-4 and TRBJ2-7; D is ambiguous. Between the trimmed V and J ends, which lost 2 bases and 2 bases, there was a span of 13 bases. The CDR3 has 15 amino acids. CDR3 sequence reads: CASSLIKGPPYEQYF. The CDR3 DNA reads TGTGCCAGCAGTTTAATTAAAGGTCCCCCCTACGAGCAGTACTTC.

The gene calls are TRBV20-1 and TRBJ2-1; D remains unclear. CDR1 and CDR2 (germline): DFQATT, SNEGSKA (reference sequence). There are 12 residues in the CDR3. The ends were cut back, 0 bases at V and 13 bases at J, with 13 bases in the middle. CDR3 loop: CSARDRDVSQFF. CDR3 sequence (DNA): TGCAGTGCTAGAGATAGGGATGTGTCCCAGTTCTTC.

CDR3 sequence: CAIKGQGNQETQYF. CDR3 nucleotides: TGTGCCATCAAAGGACAGGGGAACCAAGAGACCCAGTACTTC. The chain joins TRBV10-3 to TRBJ2-5, with 9 bases aligning to TRBD1. CDR3 size: 14 residues. The junction had 3 bases not matched to a gene; V was cut back by 7 bases and J by 0 bases. Germline CDR1 is ENHRY and CDR2 is SYGVKD.

The chain links TRBV29-1 to TRBJ2-1; 10 bases line up with TRBD2. CDR1 is SQVTM, CDR2 ANQGSEA, per germline. There are 16 residues in the CDR3. The trim removed 6 bases at V and 4 bases at J, leaving 12 bases unmatched. The CDR3 is CSVIPGGTSAYNEQFF. Written as DNA, the CDR3 is TGCAGCGTCATTCCCGGCGGGACTAGCGCGTACAATGAGCAGTTCTTC.

This clonotype has more than one count but fewer than ten. The rearrangement joins TRBV9 to TRBJ2-7; a weak D match, TRBD2 (6 bases). Per germline, CDR1 SGDLS and CDR2 YYNGEE. The V gene lost 4 bases and the J gene lost 1 base, with 12 bases spanning the gap. This CDR3 has 14 amino acids. The CDR3 DNA follows: TGTGCCAGCAGCAAGGGCGGGGTATCCTACGAGCAGTACTTC. Translated, it gives CASSKGGVSYEQYF.

The chain couples TRBV27 to TRBJ1-6; 8 bases match TRBD1. Germline trimming cut 7 bases from V and 5 bases from J; bases unmatched to any gene: 4. CDR3 size: 14 residues. Germline CDR1 and CDR2: MNHEY and SMNVEV (reference sequence). CDR3: CASNRQGNNSPLHF. In DNA form, the CDR3 reads TGTGCCAGCAATAGACAGGGGAATAATTCACCCCTCCACTTT.

This clonotype has a handful of counts. The V call is TRBV20-1, the J call TRBJ2-1, with D tentatively TRBD2 (5 bases). Germline V gene data show CDR1 as DFQATT and CDR2 as SNEGSKA (reference sequence). The CDR3 runs to 15 residues. Trimming removed 6 bases from V and 4 bases from J, with 19 bases in between. This CDR3 is CSAKGSISGYNEQFF. CDR3 bases: TGCAGTGCCAAAGGGAGCATTAGTGGGTACAATGAGCAGTTCTTC.

A few counts support this clonotype. The rearrangement links TRBV12-3 or TRBV12-4 to TRBJ1-5; unclear D gene. The CDR3 contains 14 residues. Deletions cut 2 bases from V and 6 bases from J, with 11 bases between. This chain's CDR3 is CASSLRKSVQPQHF. CDR3 bases: TGTGCCAGCAGTTTAAGGAAATCGGTTCAGCCCCAGCATTTT.

This clonotype has at least ten counts. J is TRBJ2-2 and V is TRBV7-9; D remains ambiguous. The CDR3 extends over 11 amino acids. Trimming took 7 bases from V and 5 from J, leaving 5 bases between them. Germline assignment: CDR1 SEHNR and CDR2 FQNEAQ (reference sequence). The CDR3 sequence: CASTHTGELFF. CDR3 nucleotide sequence: TGTGCCAGCACCCATACCGGGGAGCTGTTTTTT.

This clonotype turned up a few times. The J gene is TRBJ1-2, the V gene TRBV20-1; D is ambiguous. The CDR3 loop spans 12 amino acids. The germline gives CDR1 DFQATT, CDR2 SNEGSKA (reference sequence). Trimming removed 3 bases from V and 7 bases from J, with 12 bases in between. CDR3 residues: CSASLTSSGYTF. DNA of the CDR3: TGCAGTGCTAGTTTGACATCCAGTGGCTACACCTTC.

This clonotype was counted a few times. V is TRBV7-3 and J is TRBJ2-1; 8 bases line up with TRBD2. The germline CDR1 and CDR2 sequences are SGHTA and FQGTGA. The CDR3 is made up of 16 amino acids. The trim removed 1 base at V and 4 bases at J, leaving 6 bases unmatched. The CDR3 DNA is TGTGCCAGCAGCTTAAGTTACGGCGGGGGGTACAATGAGCAGTTCTTC. It is translated as CASSLSYGGGYNEQFF.

V gene TRBV10-3 combines with J gene TRBJ2-7; TRBD1 is a possible D gene (5 bases). The CDR3 contains 13 residues. The germline gives CDR1 ENHRY, CDR2 SYGVKD. V was trimmed by 7 bases and J by 9 bases, leaving 19 bases between them. The CDR3 reads CAIKSLLWGRQYF. CDR3 nucleotide sequence: TGTGCCATCAAATCCCTCCTTTGGGGCCGGCAGTACTTC.

J is TRBJ2-5 and V is TRBV20-1; the match to TRBD2 covers 9 bases. The V and J ends lost 3 bases and 1 base, in that order; junction bases with no gene match: 9. The CDR3 runs 16 residues. Per germline, CDR1 DFQATT and CDR2 SNEGSKA (reference sequence). The CDR3 nucleotides are TGCAGTGCTAGTAACCTAGCGGGACGGGGCCAAGAGACCCAGTACTTC. This encodes CSASNLAGRGQETQYF.

The chain employs TRBV11-2 and TRBJ2-3; no definite D call. The CDR3 sequence is 13 residues long. CDR1 SGHAT and CDR2 FQNNGV come from the germline V gene. V was shortened by 3 bases and J by 3 bases, with 7 bases between the two germline ends. CDR3 DNA: TGTGCCAGCAGCTTCGAGCTAACAGATACGCAGTATTTT. Protein: CASSFELTDTQYF.

This clonotype was counted many times. The V gene is TRBV10-3, the J gene TRBJ2-5; D call uncertain. V shed 4 bases and J shed 1 base, with 1 base lying between them. Germline V CDR1 and CDR2: ENHRY, SYGVKD. CDR3 length equals 11 residues. The CDR3 DNA reads TGTGCCATCAGTGCCCAAGAGACCCAGTACTTC. Its translation: CAISAQETQYF.

The rearrangement joins TRBV7-3 to TRBJ2-2; D is uncertain. The CDR3 is 13 amino acids. Trimming removed 5 bases from V and 7 bases from J, with 11 bases in between. Germline CDR1 reads SGHTA; CDR2 reads FQGTGA. CDR3 nucleotides: TGTGCCAGCAGCCAATATACCGGCGGGGAGCTGTTTTTT. Translating it yields CASSQYTGGELFF. Full variable domain (missing parts from reference TRBV7-3 and TRBJ2-2): GAGVSQTPSNKVTEKGKYVELRCDPISGHTALYWYRQSLGQGPEFLIYFQGTGAADDSGLPNDRFFAVRPEGSVSTLKIQRTERGDSAVYLCASSQYTGGELFFGEGSRLTVL.

This clonotype was seen a few times. This sequence joins TRBV12-3 or TRBV12-4 and TRBJ2-2; D perhaps matches TRBD2 (6 bases). CDR3 length: 14 residues. Trimming stripped 5 bases from V and 6 bases from J, with 13 bases between. The CDR3 loop reads CASSPLGGAGELFF. Written as DNA, the CDR3 is TGTGCCAGCAGTCCTCTGGGCGGGGCCGGGGAGCTGTTTTTT.

This clonotype was recorded at least ten times. V is TRBV24-1 and J is TRBJ2-1, with 8 bases lining up with TRBD2. Germline CDR1 is KGHDR and CDR2 is SFDVKD. This CDR3 contains 14 residues. V lost 7 bases, J lost 0 bases, and 1 base stayed unmatched. The CDR3 nucleotides are TGTGCCACCAGCCTAGCGGGCTCCTACAATGAGCAGTTCTTC. This encodes CATSLAGSYNEQFF.

This clonotype was observed a few times. The chain combines TRBV5-1 with TRBJ2-5; the D is unclear. V was cut by 8 bases and J by 5 bases, with 10 bases left in between. The length of the CDR3 is 11 residues. Germline V CDR1 and CDR2: SGHRS, YFSETQ. The CDR3 nucleotides are TGCGCCAGTAAGGTGGAGGAGACCCAGTACTTC. Protein: CASKVEETQYF.

This clonotype appeared a few times. The chain carries TRBV20-1 and TRBJ1-5; D is possibly TRBD1 (5 bases). V lost 3 bases and J lost 5, with 8 bases in between. CDR1 DFQATT and CDR2 SNEGSKA come from the germline V gene (reference sequence). CDR3 size: 12 residues. This CDR3 reads CSASGRDQPQHF. For the CDR3, the DNA is TGCAGTGCTAGCGGCAGGGATCAGCCCCAGCATTTT.

This clonotype came up a few times. The chain combines TRBV6-1 with TRBJ2-7; tentatively, D is TRBD1 (5 bases). The CDR3 has 14 amino acids. Germline V lookup: CDR1 MNHNS, CDR2 SASEGT. The V gene lost 8 bases and the J gene lost 5 bases, with 19 bases spanning the gap. CDR3 sequence reads: CASGASRIEDEQYF. Written as DNA, the CDR3 is TGTGCCAGCGGGGCGTCGAGGATTGAGGACGAGCAGTACTTC.

The J gene is TRBJ2-1, the V gene TRBV3-1; 10 nucleotides match TRBD1. J was trimmed by 6 bases and V by 4 bases; bases with no gene match: 6. The CDR3 has 15 residues. Germline CDR1 reads LGHDT; CDR2 reads YNNKEL (reference sequence). The CDR3 reads CASSLSRTGGNEQFF. The DNA of the CDR3 is TGTGCCAGCAGCCTTTCCCGGACAGGGGGCAATGAGCAGTTCTTC.

This sequence joins TRBV29-1 and TRBJ2-1; tentatively, D is TRBD1 or TRBD2 (6 bases each). Germline loops: CDR1 SQVTM, CDR2 ANQGSEA. V dropped 0 bases and J dropped 10 bases, with 22 bases sitting between them. CDR3 length: 16 residues. The CDR3 here is CSVEERGVGGTREQFF. CDR3 DNA: TGCAGCGTTGAAGAGAGGGGGGTCGGCGGGACCCGGGAGCAGTTCTTC.

This clonotype was counted between two and nine times. This chain joins TRBV12-3 or TRBV12-4 and TRBJ2-3; no reliable D call. This CDR3 region has 14 residues. Trimming removed 5 bases at V and 2 bases at J, with 11 bases between. The CDR3 region is CASSTPKPTDTQYF. The DNA of the CDR3 is TGTGCCAGCAGTACCCCGAAGCCCACAGATACGCAGTATTTT.

The chain couples TRBV7-9 to TRBJ1-2; no clear D. The CDR3 contains 13 residues. Looked up from germline, CDR1 is SEHNR and CDR2 is FQNEAQ (reference sequence). V was cut by 3 bases and J by 6 bases, with 11 bases left in between. CDR3 residues: CASSLAREDGYTF. The CDR3 DNA follows: TGTGCCAGCAGCTTGGCCAGAGAAGATGGCTACACCTTC.

This clonotype was observed a few times. The V and J genes are TRBV10-3 and TRBJ2-1; 11 nucleotides align to TRBD2. There are 15 residues in the CDR3. V lost 6 bases and J lost 7; bases outside the gene matches: 8. CDR1 and CDR2 from the germline V gene are ENHRY and SYGVKD. CDR3 protein: CAISQMGLAENEQFF. The DNA for the CDR3 is TGTGCCATCAGCCAGATGGGACTAGCGGAGAATGAGCAGTTCTTC.